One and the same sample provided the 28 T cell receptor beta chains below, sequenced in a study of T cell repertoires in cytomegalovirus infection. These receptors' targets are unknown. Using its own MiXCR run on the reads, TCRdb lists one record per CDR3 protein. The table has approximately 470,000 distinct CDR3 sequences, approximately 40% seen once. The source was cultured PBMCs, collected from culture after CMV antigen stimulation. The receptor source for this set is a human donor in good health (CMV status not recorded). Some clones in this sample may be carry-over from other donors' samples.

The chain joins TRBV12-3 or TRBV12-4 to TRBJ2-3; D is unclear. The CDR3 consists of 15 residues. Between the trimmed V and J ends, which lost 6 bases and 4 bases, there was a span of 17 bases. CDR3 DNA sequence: TGTGCCAGCAGGTTACCAGGAAAAGACCCAGATACGCAGTATTTT. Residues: CASRLPGKDPDTQYF.

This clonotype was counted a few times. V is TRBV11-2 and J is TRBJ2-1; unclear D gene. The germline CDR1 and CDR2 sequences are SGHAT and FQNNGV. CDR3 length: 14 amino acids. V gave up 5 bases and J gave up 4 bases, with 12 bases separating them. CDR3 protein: CASSLRSGYNEQFF. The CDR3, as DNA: TGTGCCAGCAGCCTGCGGTCAGGTTACAATGAGCAGTTCTTC.

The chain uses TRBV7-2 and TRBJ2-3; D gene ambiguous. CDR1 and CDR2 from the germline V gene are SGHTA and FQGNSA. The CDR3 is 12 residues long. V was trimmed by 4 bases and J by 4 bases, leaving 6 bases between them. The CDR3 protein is CASSYYSDTQYF. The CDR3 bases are TGTGCCAGCAGCTATTATTCAGATACGCAGTATTTT.

The CDR3 bases are TGTGCCAGCAGCCCCGAGAGGGGCAGCTCCTACGAGCAGTACTTC. Its translation is CASSPERGSSYEQYF. The chain carries TRBV7-6 and TRBJ2-7; D tentatively reads TRBD1 or TRBD2 (5 bases each). Trimming pared 5 bases from V and 0 bases from J, leaving 14 bases between. Germline V gene sequence: CDR1 SGHVS, CDR2 FNYEAQ. The CDR3 is made up of 15 amino acids.

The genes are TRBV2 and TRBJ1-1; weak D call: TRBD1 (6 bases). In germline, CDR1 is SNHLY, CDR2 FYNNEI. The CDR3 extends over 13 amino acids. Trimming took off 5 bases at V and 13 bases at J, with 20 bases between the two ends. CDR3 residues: CASSQNRDNRNFF. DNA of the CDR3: TGTGCCAGCAGTCAGAACCGGGACAACCGGAATTTCTTT.

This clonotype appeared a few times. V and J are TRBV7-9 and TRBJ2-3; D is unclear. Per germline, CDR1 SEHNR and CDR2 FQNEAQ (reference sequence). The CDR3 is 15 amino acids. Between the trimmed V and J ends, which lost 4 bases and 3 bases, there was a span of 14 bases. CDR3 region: CASSSWAGPTDTQYF. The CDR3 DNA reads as TGTGCCAGCAGCTCCTGGGCCGGTCCAACAGATACGCAGTATTTT.

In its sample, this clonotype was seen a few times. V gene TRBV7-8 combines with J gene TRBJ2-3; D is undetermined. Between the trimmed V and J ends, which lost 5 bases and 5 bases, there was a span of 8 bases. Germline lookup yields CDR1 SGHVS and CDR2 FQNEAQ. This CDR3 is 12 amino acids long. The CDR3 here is CASSLTVDTQYF. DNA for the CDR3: TGTGCCAGCAGCCTAACGGTAGATACGCAGTATTTT.

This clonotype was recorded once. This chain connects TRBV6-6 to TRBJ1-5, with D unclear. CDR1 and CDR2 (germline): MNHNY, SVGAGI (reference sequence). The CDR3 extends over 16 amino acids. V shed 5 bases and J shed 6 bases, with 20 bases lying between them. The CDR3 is CASSPGGGPNVQPQHF. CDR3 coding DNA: TGTGCCAGCAGTCCCGGTGGTGGGCCAAATGTTCAGCCCCAGCATTTT.

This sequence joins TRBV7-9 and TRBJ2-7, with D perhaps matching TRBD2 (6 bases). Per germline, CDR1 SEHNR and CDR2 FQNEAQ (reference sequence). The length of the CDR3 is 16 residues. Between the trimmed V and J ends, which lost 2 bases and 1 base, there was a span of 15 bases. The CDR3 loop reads CASSLSAGPSSYEQYF. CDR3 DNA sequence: TGTGCCAGCAGCTTAAGCGCGGGGCCTTCTTCCTACGAGCAGTACTTC.

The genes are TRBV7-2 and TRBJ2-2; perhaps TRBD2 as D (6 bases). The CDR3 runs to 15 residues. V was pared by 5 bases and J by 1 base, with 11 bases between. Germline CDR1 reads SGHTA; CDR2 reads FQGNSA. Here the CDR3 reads CASSTGLQNTGELFF. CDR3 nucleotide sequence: TGTGCCAGCAGCACGGGACTCCAGAACACCGGGGAGCTGTTTTTT.

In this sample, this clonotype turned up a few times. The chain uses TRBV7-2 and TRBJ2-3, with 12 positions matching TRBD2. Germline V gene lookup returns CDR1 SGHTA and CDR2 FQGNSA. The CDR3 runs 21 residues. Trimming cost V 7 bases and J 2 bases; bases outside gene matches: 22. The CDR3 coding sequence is TGTGCCAGCATCGCACGAGAACCGGGACTAGCGGGCAGAGACGCCACAGATACGCAGTATTTT. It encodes CASIAREPGLAGRDATDTQYF.

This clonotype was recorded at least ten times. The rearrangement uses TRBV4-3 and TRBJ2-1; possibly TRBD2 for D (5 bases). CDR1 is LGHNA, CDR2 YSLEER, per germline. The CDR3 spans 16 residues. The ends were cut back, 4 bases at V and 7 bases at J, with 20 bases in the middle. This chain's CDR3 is CASSLDGLEEENEQFF. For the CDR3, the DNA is TGCGCCAGCAGCCTGGATGGACTGGAGGAGGAGAATGAGCAGTTCTTC.

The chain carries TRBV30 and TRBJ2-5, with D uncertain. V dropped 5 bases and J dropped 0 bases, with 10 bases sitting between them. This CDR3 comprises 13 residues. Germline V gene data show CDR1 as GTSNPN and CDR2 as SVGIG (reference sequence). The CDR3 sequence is CAWDTSYQETQYF. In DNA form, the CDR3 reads TGTGCCTGGGACACTTCGTACCAAGAGACCCAGTACTTC. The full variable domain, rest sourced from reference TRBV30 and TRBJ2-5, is SQTIHQWPATLVQPVGSPLSLECTVEGTSNPNLYWYRQAAGRGLQLLFYSVGIGQISSEVPQNLSASRPQDRQFILSSKKLLLSDSGFYLCAWDTSYQETQYFGPGTRLLVL.

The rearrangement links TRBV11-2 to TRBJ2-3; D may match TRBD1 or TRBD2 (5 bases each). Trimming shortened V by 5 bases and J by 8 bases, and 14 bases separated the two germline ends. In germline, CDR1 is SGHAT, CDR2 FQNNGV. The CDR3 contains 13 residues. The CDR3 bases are TGTGCCAGCAGCCCGGGGACGATGTCTACGCAGTATTTT. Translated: CASSPGTMSTQYF.

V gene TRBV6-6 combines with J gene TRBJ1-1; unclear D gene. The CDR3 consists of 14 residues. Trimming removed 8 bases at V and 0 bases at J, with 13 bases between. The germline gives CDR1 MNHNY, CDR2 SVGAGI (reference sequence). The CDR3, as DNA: TGTGCCAGCTTGACAACTCGCATGAACACTGAAGCTTTCTTT. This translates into CASLTTRMNTEAFF.

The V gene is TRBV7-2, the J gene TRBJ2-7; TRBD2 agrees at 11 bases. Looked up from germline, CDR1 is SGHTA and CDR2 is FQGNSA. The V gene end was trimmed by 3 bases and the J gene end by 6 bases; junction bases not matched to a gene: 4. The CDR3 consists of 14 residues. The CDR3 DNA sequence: TGTGCCAGCAGCTTCCGGACTAGCGGGCTCGAGCAGTACTTC. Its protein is CASSFRTSGLEQYF.

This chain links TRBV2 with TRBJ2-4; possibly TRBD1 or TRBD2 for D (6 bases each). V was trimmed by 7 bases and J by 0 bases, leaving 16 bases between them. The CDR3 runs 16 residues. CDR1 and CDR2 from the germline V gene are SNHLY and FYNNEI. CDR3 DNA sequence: TGTGCCAGCAAGGGGGGAGGACAGACAGCCAAAAACATTCAGTACTTC. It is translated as CASKGGGQTAKNIQYF.

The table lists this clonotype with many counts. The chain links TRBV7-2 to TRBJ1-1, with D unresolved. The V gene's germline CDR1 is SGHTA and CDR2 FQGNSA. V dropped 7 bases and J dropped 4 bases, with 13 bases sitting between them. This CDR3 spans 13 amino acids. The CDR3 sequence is CASTATVITEAFF. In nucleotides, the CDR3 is TGTGCCAGCACCGCGACTGTAATCACTGAAGCTTTCTTT.

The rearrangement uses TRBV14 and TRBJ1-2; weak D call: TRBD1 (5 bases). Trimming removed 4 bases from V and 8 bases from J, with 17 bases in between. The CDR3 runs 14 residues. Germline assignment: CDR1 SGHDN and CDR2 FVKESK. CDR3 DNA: TGTGCCAGCAGCCCCGGAGGCCTTTGGGGGGGCTACACCTTC. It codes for CASSPGGLWGGYTF.

The chain's CDR3 is CASSLVVPGVLSQPQHF. The CDR3 region has the DNA TGTGCCAGCAGCTTAGTTGTGCCAGGGGTCCTTTCTCAGCCCCAGCATTTT. This rearrangement joins TRBV7-8 to TRBJ1-5; D is possibly TRBD1 (6 bases). The CDR3 contains 17 residues. Trimming shortened V by 1 base and J by 6 bases, and 19 bases separated the two germline ends. The V gene's germline CDR1 is SGHVS and CDR2 FQNEAQ.

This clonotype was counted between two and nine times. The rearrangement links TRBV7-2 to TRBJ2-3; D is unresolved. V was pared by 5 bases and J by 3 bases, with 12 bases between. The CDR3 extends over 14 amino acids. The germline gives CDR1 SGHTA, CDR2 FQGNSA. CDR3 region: CASSPTFLTDTQYF. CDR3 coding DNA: TGTGCCAGCAGCCCAACGTTTTTAACAGATACGCAGTATTTT.

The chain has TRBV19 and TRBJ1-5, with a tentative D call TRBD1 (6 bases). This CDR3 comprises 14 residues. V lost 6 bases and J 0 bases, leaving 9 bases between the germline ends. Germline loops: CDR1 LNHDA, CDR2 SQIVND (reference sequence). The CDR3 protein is CASRSQGSNQPQHF. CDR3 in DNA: TGTGCCAGTAGGTCACAGGGTAGCAATCAGCCCCAGCATTTT.

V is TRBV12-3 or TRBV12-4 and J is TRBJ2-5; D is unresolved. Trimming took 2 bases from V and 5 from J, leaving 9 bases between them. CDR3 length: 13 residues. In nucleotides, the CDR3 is TGTGCCAGCAGTTTAATCAGTTTGGAGACCCAGTACTTC. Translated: CASSLISLETQYF.

As DNA, the CDR3 is TGTGCCAGCAGTTTCGACCCGAGGGGGGTAACCTACGAGCAGTACTTC. Its translation: CASSFDPRGVTYEQYF. The J gene is TRBJ2-7, the V gene TRBV27; D is tentatively TRBD1 or TRBD2 (6 bases each). V was cut by 3 bases and J by 2 bases, with 17 bases left in between. This CDR3 region has 16 residues. CDR1 is MNHEY, CDR2 SMNVEV, per germline (reference sequence).

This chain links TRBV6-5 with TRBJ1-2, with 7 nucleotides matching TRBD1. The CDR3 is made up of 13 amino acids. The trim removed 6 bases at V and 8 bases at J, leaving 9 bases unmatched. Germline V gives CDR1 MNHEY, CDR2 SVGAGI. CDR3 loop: CASSRGGGLGYTF. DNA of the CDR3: TGTGCCAGCAGCAGGGGAGGGGGCCTCGGCTACACCTTC.

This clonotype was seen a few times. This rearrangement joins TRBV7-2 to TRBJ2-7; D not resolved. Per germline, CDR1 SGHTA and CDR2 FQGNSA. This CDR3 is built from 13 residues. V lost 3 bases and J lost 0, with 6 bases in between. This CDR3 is CASSFQSSYEQYF. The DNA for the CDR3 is TGTGCCAGCAGCTTTCAGAGCTCCTACGAGCAGTACTTC.

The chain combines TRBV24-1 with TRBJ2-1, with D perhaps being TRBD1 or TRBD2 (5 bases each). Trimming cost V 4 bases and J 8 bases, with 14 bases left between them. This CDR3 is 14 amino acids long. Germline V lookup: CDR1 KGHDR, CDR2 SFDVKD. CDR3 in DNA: TGTGCCACCAGTGAGGGGGAACACGGGGATGAGCAGTTCTTC. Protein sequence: CATSEGEHGDEQFF.

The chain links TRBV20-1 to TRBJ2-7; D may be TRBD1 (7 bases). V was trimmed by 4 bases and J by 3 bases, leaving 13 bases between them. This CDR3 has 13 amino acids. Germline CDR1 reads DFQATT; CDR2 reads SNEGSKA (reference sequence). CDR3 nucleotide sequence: TGCAGTGCTACTTCTCAGGGGGGCTACGAGCAGTACTTC. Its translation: CSATSQGGYEQYF.